These 3 T cell receptor beta chains were all obtained from the same sample, sequenced in a study of blood T cell repertoires in COVID-19. The repertoire was sequenced with immunoSEQ multiplex PCR; TCRdb's copy has only in-frame clones and lacks some. The sample includes 200,000 to 250,000 clones, around four fifths of them seen just once. Sequenced material: peripheral blood. The receptors originated from a woman in her fifties or sixties with active or convalescent COVID-19.

The chain uses TRBV24-1 and TRBJ2-1; TRBD2 is a possible D gene (5 bases). The CDR3 is 11 residues long. V lost 7 bases and J lost 9, with 9 bases in between. Germline V gene lookup returns CDR1 KGHDR and CDR2 SFDVKD. CDR3 nucleotides: TGTGCCACCAGCCTAGCAGGTGAGCAGTTCTTC. Its protein product is CATSLAGEQFF.

V gene TRBV10-2 combines with J gene TRBJ1-5; the D gene is possibly TRBD1 (5 bases). This CDR3 region has 15 residues. From germline, CDR1 is WSHSY and CDR2 SAAADI. V shed 10 bases and J shed 1 base, with 17 bases lying between them. CDR3 in DNA: TGCGCCACCAAGGGAGGGGCAGGAAGCAATCAGCCCCAGCATTTT. Encoded protein: CATKGGAGSNQPQHF.

The J gene is TRBJ2-5, the V gene TRBV11-2; 9 nucleotides match TRBD2. V lost 5 bases, J lost 5 bases, and 3 bases stayed unmatched. The germline gives CDR1 SGHAT, CDR2 FQNNGV. The CDR3 extends over 13 amino acids. The DNA of the CDR3 is TGTGCCAGCAGCCCCAGCGGGAGGGAGACCCAGTACTTC. Its protein is CASSPSGRETQYF.